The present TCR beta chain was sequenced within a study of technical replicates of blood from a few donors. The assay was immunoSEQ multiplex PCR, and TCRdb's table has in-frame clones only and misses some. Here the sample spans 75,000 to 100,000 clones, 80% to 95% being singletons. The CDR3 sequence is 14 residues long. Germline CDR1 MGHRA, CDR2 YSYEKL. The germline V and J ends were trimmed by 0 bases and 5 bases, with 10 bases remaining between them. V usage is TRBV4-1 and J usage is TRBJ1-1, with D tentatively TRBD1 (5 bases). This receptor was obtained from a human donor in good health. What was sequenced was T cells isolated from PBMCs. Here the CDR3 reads CASSQDPRVTEAFF. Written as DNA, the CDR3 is TGCGCCAGCAGCCAAGATCCCAGGGTTACTGAAGCTTTCTTT.